This TCR beta chain comes out of a study of blood T cells in healthy people across ages (dated by TCRdb to about 2015). Looking at the study overall: In model experiments, template switching captured roughly one uniquely barcoded TCR beta cDNA molecule for every two T cells. The study measured age-related changes in TCR beta repertoire diversity using deep sequencing normalized with unique cDNA molecular identifiers. Donors were grouped into four age groups: young (average approximately 15 years), middle-aged (roughly 38), aged (about 60) and long-lived (approximately 82). To avoid experimental bias, donors of different ages were spread randomly across the sequencing lanes. Two additional independent replicas of 1 million unique cDNA reads from the same blood draw were analyzed for two donors (one aged 18 to 30 and one aged 80 or older). Study-wide conclusions, independent of this receptor: There was a strong correlation between observed TCR beta diversity and the percentage of naive T cells measured by flow cytometry. The long-lived group showed more naive CD4+ T cells, fewer expanded clones and increased TCR diversity than the aged group, suggesting age selection. Bulk unsorted PBMC profiling prevented conclusive comparison of naive and antigen-experienced compartments. Observed TCR beta diversity per million T cells fell roughly linearly with age, and a significant reduction was already apparent by age around 44. Estimates of total diversity based on one million sequenced T cells were considered lower bounds and underestimates. The CMV infection status of donors was not known, potentially confounding age-related changes in expanded clonotypes.

The library was made by 5' RACE. Sequencer: Illumina HiSeq 2500. A second roughly 7 to 11 cycle PCR used a sample-barcoded 5' primer and a J-beta primer mix. A template-switch 5' adaptor carrying 12 random nucleotides introduced a unique molecular identifier onto each TCR beta cDNA molecule. Each sample yielded at least 2.5 million CDR3-containing paired-end reads. First-strand cDNA was synthesized from all RNA with the Mint cDNA synthesis kit, primed by a TRBC-specific oligonucleotide. Following uracil-DNA glycosylase treatment, a first 18-cycle PCR with universal primers M1SS and BC2_uni_R was performed on all cDNA. The paper's processing steps were these. For normalization, 1 million high-quality reads, each with a distinct molecular identifier, were randomly selected from each sample. Instead of being binned into consensus sequences, reads with shared molecular identifiers were discarded. MiTCR, with a Q25 quality threshold and the strictest error-elimination algorithm, was used for CDR3 identification, clonotype clustering and error correction. A nonparametric unseen species model with Euler transformation was used to estimate lower-bound total TCR beta diversity. In-frame beta chains were kept once TCRdb had trimmed the public reads at Q25 with fastp and called clones with MiXCR. Records with the same CDR3 protein are collapsed into one entry carrying the most frequent genes and DNA. It is TCRdb's table, rather than the study itself, that gives the V and J calls and clone size. This sample gives 1.5 million or so distinct CDR3 sequences in total; around 39% of them show up just once. Approximately 7.9% of the sample rests with the top ten.

Comments on this clonotype: Its recognized antigen is unknown. Nothing much larger sits one base from this clone, and base qualities are not available.

The donors were 40 or so Caucasian individuals from Russia, aged roughly 6 to 100 years, who were systemically healthy. Each donor gave roughly 9.5 milliliters of peripheral blood, collected into EDTA-treated Vacutainer tubes. Ficoll-Paque density-gradient centrifugation was used to isolate PBMCs, with at least 6.5 million per sample. Trizol reagent was used to extract total RNA from PBMCs, with at least 6 micrograms per sample. For every donor, an aliquot of PBMCs went through flow cytometry to measure the percentages of naive CD45RAhigh/CD27high T cells. The cysteine opens and the phenylalanine closes a CDR3 of 18 amino acids. Only the CDR3 portion is preserved as DNA: 54 bases, with reading frame beginning at the first base. Trimming removed 1 base from V and 0 bases from J, leaving 15 bases between the germline ends. CDR1 and CDR2 are drawn from the germline V gene: SGHVS, FNYEAQ.

The TCR was taken from a young woman in good health. The sample was blood. The chain is made from TRBV7-6 and TRBJ1-4; the D gene is not confidently resolved. The CDR3 region reads CASSLGPLTDPTNEKLFF. The DNA sequence follows: TGTGCCAGCAGCTTAGGGCCACTAACGGACCCAACTAATGAAAAACTGTTTTTT.